This TCR beta chain was documented in a study of beta chain features in type 1 diabetes. Study-wide context: Patients looked much like healthy donors when it came to age, gender and cell yields. Study-wide findings and caveats: Patients with type 1 diabetes showed fewer VDJ junction insertions and more deletions. Within each of all four CD4+ subsets, Type 1 diabetes patients had TCRB CDR3s that were moderately but significantly shorter.

Per the germline V gene, CDR1 is LNHDA and CDR2 is SQIVND (reference sequence). V shed 3 bases and J 2 bases; nucleotides not matched to a gene: 6. The CDR3 has 15 amino acids. Isolated RNA was reverse transcribed in full, so expressed TCRB transcripts were sequenced. Method: immunoSEQ multiplex PCR; TCRdb's copy keeps in-frame clones and lacks some. Among approximately 140,000 clones, roughly 10% were seen once, and the ten largest hold 0.75%. On this clone itself: Its target is unknown.

By way of CD45RO/CCR7/CD25/CD127/CD95/CD27, the CD4+ regulatory, stem cell-like memory, central memory and naive cells were sorted. The J gene is TRBJ2-7, the V gene TRBV19; 8 bases agree with TRBD1. Sequences were obtained from central memory CD4+ T cells from blood. This sequence originates from a man aged 25 to 40 with type 1 diabetes. This chain's CDR3 is CASSIGDRRPYEQYF. For the CDR3, the DNA is TGTGCCAGTAGTATCGGGGACAGGCGGCCCTACGAGCAGTACTTC.